This TCR beta chain was observed in a study of T cells in Graves' hyperthyroidism and ophthalmopathy (dated by TCRdb to the late 2010s). Some background on the complete study: Peripheral blood was sampled at the time of initial diagnosis, prior to any treatment. To identify distinguishing TCR V-J signatures, a discovery cohort of about 100 patients was used, comprising roughly 45 with Graves' ophthalmopathy and around 60 with stable Graves' hyperthyroidism. Prospective prediction of ophthalmopathy was tested in an independent validation cohort consisting of under 20 hyperthyroidism patients and about 17 patients who later progressed to ophthalmopathy. For training and testing, the 100 or so patients in the discovery cohort were randomly divided in a 7:3 ratio. In about six Graves' hyperthyroidism patients, the study also compared T-cell repertoires from thyroid tissue with T-cell repertoires from blood. Once sampling was done, hyperthyroidism patients were given methimazole at a starting dose of 30 mg daily, whereas ophthalmopathy patients were given high-dose intravenous methylprednisolone. The paper reports TCR Vbeta CDR3 sequencing of more than 120 peripheral blood samples: approximately 43 ophthalmopathy, under 80 hyperthyroidism and around 17 progressor patients.

Amplification of TCR beta CDR3 regions was carried out from RNA transcripts. A first-round RT-PCR of the TCR CDR3 used the HTBI primer set with the Qiagen OneStep RT-PCR kit. Libraries were constructed in a second round of multiplex PCR, after which size selection and purification were performed. The libraries were sequenced on an Illumina HiSeq2000 using paired-end 100 bp reads. On the authors' methods: SOAPnuke was used to process the raw data, with reads discarded if the reads contained adapters or uncalled bases, had a mean Phred below 15, or lacked an exact constant-primer or identifier match. High-quality paired reads were merged with COPE v1.2.5, and unique nucleotide sequences were defined as clonotypes. MiTCR v1.1 was used to align clonotypes to the IMGT TRBV, TRBD and TRBJ reference segments. The analysis included only V-J combinations with a frequency above 0.0001, which together covered roughly 99% of the repertoires. A TCS score was defined as the ratio between F50 (clonal expansion) and ExV (chaos), using BLOSUM62-based TCRdist between CDR3 peptides within each V-J. Welch's t-statistics and random forest reduced some 510 V-J features to 10 to 15, which were used in a naive Bayes classifier (R e1071). TCRdb's own reprocessing of the public reads used fastp at Q25 and MiXCR and kept productive beta chains. Under each unique CDR3 protein, matching rows form one entry showing the most common genes and DNA. In this record, the V and J calls reflect TCRdb's handling and not the investigators' own analysis. For this sample there are about 110,000 distinct CDR3 sequences; about 17% appear just once. Together, the top ten hold 35% to 50% of the sample.

Stable Graves' hyperthyroidism was defined as no progression to ophthalmopathy during 18 months of follow-up. Hyperthyroidism patients were aged 18 to 65 years and newly diagnosed, with disease duration of less than 2 months. Exclusion was applied to patients with uncontrolled infections, other autoimmune diseases, pregnancy or lactation. Diagnoses relied on clinical symptoms, serum thyroxine and TRAb, thyroid ultrasound and orbital computed tomography. PBMCs were separated from 10 ml of fresh peripheral blood using Ficoll-Paque density gradient centrifugation. Trizol reagent was used to extract total RNA, and RNA quality was then checked on an Agilent 2100 Bioanalyzer. Broad study findings and their caveats: Most expanded thyroid clonotypes (frequency above 0.001) were also detected in blood, suggesting blood repertoires may reflect thyroid immune responses. In validation, the model predicted progression to ophthalmopathy with just under 71% sensitivity and 72% to 75% specificity, a median of 6.5 months before onset. Sample size was not statistically predetermined, and blinding of investigators to group allocation was not performed. A model built on a 13 V-J signature distinguished ophthalmopathy from stable hyperthyroidism, reaching 87.88% sensitivity and about 81% specificity in cross-validation and 80%/75% in testing.

This clonotype was detected many times. There is no known antigen for this receptor. The sample holds no much larger clone one base away, and base qualities are not on file. Reading from cysteine to phenylalanine, the CDR3 counts 13 amino acids. CDR3 DNA is the only sequence kept; it has 39 bases, read in frame from the first base. Trimming costs V 6 bases and J 6 bases, and their ends lie 15 bases apart. CDR1 and CDR2 are read off the germline V gene (reference sequence) as DFQATT and SNEGSKA. This chain joins TRBV20-1 to TRBJ2-1, with the D gene not clear enough to name. This TCR derives from a woman in her fifties or sixties with Graves' hyperthyroidism. Sequenced: blood. The CDR3 here reads CSAPSVPPNEQFF. Read as DNA, the sequence is TGCAGTGCCCCCTCGGTCCCCCCCAATGAGCAGTTCTTC.